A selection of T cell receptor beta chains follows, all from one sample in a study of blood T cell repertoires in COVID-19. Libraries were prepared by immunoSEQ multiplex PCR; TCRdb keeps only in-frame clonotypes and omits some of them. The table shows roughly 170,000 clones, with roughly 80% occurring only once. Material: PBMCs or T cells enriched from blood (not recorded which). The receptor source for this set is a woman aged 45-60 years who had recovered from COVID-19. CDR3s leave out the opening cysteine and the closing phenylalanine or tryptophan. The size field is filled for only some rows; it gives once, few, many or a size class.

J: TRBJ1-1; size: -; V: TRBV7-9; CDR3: ASSLYGNTEAF
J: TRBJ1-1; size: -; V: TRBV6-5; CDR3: ASPRGIEAF
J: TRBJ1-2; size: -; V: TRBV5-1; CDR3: ASSFGQEGFYGYT
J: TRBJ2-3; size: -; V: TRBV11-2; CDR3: ASSLALTSGEGEDTQY
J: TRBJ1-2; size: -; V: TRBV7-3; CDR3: ASSLRDSTYGYT
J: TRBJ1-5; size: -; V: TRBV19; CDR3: ASSLGQWRSNQPQH
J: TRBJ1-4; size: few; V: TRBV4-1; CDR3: ASSQDPLRGEKLF
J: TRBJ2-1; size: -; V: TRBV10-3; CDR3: AINALAGYNEQF
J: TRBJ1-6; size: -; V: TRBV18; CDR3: ASSLSQNNSPLH
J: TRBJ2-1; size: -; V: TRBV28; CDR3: ASSHQLDNEQF
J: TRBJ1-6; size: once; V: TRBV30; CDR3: AWSVVGGHSPLH
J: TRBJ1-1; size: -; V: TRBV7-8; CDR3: ASSWDGGNTEAF
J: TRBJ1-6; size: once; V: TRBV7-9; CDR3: ASRLTPGQGAGNSPLH
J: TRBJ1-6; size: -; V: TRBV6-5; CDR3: ASSYSGGLNSPLH
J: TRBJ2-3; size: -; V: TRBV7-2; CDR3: ASSQNRGRDTQY
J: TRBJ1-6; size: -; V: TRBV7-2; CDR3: ASSPAYRGSPLH
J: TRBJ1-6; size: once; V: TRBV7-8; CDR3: ASSLPAPGIGSPLH
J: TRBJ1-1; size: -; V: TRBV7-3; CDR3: ASSLKPGMNTEAF
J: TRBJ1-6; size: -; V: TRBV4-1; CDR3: ASSLKEGGRESSPLH
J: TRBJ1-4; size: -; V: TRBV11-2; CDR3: ASSPGTLSNEKLF
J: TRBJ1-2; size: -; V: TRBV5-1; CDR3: ASSLGQEGTGGYT
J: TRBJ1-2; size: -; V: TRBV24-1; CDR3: ATSDPGQGPGYT
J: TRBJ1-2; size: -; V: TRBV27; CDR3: ASSSYQGAPPWGYT
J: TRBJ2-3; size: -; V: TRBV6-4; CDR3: ASSPAAGGAEDTQY
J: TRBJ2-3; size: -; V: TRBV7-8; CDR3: ASSSGTSGAFRDTQY
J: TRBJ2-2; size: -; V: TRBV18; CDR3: ASSPWDRGAGELF
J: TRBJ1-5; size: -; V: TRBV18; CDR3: ASSPPSGQGHQPQH
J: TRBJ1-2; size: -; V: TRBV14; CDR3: ASSLAPGGHGYT
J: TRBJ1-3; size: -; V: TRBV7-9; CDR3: ASRTGGTGNTIY
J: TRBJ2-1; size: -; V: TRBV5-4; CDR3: ASSQTSGNLNEQF
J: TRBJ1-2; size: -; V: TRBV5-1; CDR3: ASSEIGGADGYT
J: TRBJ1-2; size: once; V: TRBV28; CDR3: ASRQGAYGYT
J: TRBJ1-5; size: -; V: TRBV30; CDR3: AWSQSGTANQPQH
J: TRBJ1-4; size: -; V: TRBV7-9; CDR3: ASRSTGVSEKLF
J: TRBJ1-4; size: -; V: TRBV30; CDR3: AWSVLGGPEKLF
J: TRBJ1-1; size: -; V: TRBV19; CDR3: ASSARTGVEAF
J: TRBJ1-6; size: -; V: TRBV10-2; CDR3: ASSGRASGNSPLH
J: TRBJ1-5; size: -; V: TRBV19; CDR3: ASSKGQGAGQGNQPQH
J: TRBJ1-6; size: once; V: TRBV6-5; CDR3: ASSTGLGSLH
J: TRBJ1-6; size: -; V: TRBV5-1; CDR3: ASSRAGWESPLH
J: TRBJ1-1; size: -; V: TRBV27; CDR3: ASRQGLGTEAF
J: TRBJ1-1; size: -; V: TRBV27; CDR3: ASSSGQGGGNTEAF
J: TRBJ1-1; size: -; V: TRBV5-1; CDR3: ASSLNSAGQNTEAF
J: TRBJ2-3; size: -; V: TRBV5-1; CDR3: ASSRGGSGNTDTQY
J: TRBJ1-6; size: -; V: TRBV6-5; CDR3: ASIAGQNSPLH
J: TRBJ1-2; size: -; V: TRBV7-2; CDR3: ASSLVQDYGYT
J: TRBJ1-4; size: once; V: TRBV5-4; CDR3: ASSTKGDDEKLF
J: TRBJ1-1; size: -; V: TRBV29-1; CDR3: SAYRVRSTEAF
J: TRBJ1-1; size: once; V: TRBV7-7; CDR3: ASSGHTAF
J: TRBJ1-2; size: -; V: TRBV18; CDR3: ASSPVDRPYGYT